The 3 T cell receptor beta chains below come from one sample, sequenced in a study of cytomegalovirus exposure and HLA in healthy donors. Only in-frame clones appear in the TCRdb table, and some are missing; sequencing was by immunoSEQ multiplex PCR. The table has around 160,000 clones, approximately 90% seen once. The sequencing input was PBMCs. The receptors originated from a man aged 18 to 29 in good health and CMV-seronegative.

This chain links TRBV19 with TRBJ1-5; 9 positions agree with TRBD1. Germline V gene sequence: CDR1 LNHDA, CDR2 SQIVND (reference sequence). CDR3 length equals 15 residues. After removal of 6 bases from V and 1 base from J, the junction contained 4 bases not matched to a gene. The CDR3 nucleotides read TGTGCCAGTAGACAGGGGGCGGAAAGCAATCAGCCCCAGCATTTT. Encoded protein: CASRQGAESNQPQHF.

V and J are TRBV5-1 and TRBJ2-3, with 11 positions matching TRBD1. J lost 4 bases, V lost 0 bases, and 1 base had no gene match. The CDR3 has 15 amino acids. Germline V lookup: CDR1 SGHRS, CDR2 YFSETQ. The CDR3 spells CASSLEGQGADTQYF. CDR3 sequence (DNA): TGCGCCAGCAGCTTGGAGGGACAGGGGGCAGATACGCAGTATTTT.

About this clone: Other DNA sequences in this specimen translate into the identical CDR3. This CDR3 reads CSVEGQGSSYEQYF. The CDR3 nucleotides read TGCAGCGTTGAAGGACAGGGCAGCTCCTACGAGCAGTACTTC. The chain carries TRBV29-1 and TRBJ2-7; 7 nucleotides agree with TRBD1. V gave up 1 base and J gave up 0 bases; unmatched junction bases: 3. The germline gives CDR1 SQVTM, CDR2 ANQGSEA. The length of the CDR3 is 14 residues.